Each of the 18 T cell receptor beta chains below was sequenced from the same sample in a study of CD8+ T cells in alopecia areata (dated by TCRdb to between 2018 and 2020). The sample's time point label is to be understood as: approximately 4 weeks on oral tofacitinib. The sample's treatment or condition, from its label and the paper: oral pan-JAK inhibitor, 5-10 mg twice daily. The receptor library was made with the immunoSEQ multiplex PCR assay. RNA was extracted from all samples and reverse transcribed into cDNA as template for TCR sequencing. TCRdb's version of the immuneACCESS table is confined to in-frame rearrangements and falls short of the full clone set. An unresolved V gene accounts for under half of the shortfall where checked; the remainder is of unknown origin. Present in this sample are about 190,000 clones, 55% to 70% of which were seen just once. The ten largest clonotypes hold approximately 0.7% of the sample.

The sequencing here drew on CD4+ T cells sorted from blood, taken at week 4, from a patient treated with tofacitinib. Every receptor here comes from a human donor with alopecia areata.

This clone was observed once. The rearrangement uses TRBV2 and TRBJ1-5, with 9 bases identical to TRBD1. The CDR3 totals 15 residues. After removal of 4 bases from V and 4 bases from J, the junction contained 5 bases not matched to a gene. The V gene's germline CDR1 is SNHLY and CDR2 FYNNEI. DNA for the CDR3: TGTGCCAGCAGTGCCACAGGGGGCCTAAATCAGCCCCAGCATTTT. This sequence encodes CASSATGGLNQPQHF.

This clone was seen a handful of times. DNA of the CDR3: TGTGCCAGCAGTGAACCAGGGTTTCACTATGGCTACACCTTC. Translated: CASSEPGFHYGYTF. The chain links TRBV25-1 to TRBJ1-2, with D perhaps matching TRBD1 (5 bases). The CDR3 totals 14 residues. The V end was cut by 2 bases, the J end by 3 bases, with 10 bases between. Germline loops: CDR1 MGHDK, CDR2 SYGVNS.

The chain links TRBV10-2 to TRBJ1-1; no clear D gene. Trimming stripped 7 bases from V and 10 bases from J, with 16 bases between. The CDR3 is made up of 12 amino acids. Germline CDR1 is WSHSY and CDR2 is SAAADI. CDR3 nucleotide sequence: TGCGCCAGCACGGAAGGGCGATTGGTAGCTTTCTTT. Translated: CASTEGRLVAFF.

The chain is built from TRBV30 and TRBJ2-3; tentatively, D is TRBD1 (6 bases). This CDR3 is built from 17 residues. Per the germline V gene, CDR1 is GTSNPN and CDR2 is SVGIG (reference sequence). V lost 3 bases and J lost 3, with 22 bases in between. The CDR3 loop reads CAWSPPITGMGTDTQYF. CDR3 DNA sequence: TGTGCCTGGAGCCCTCCAATCACAGGGATGGGGACAGATACGCAGTATTTT. The complete variable domain, with remaining parts taken from reference TRBV30 and TRBJ2-3, reads SQTIHQWPATLVQPVGSPLSLECTVEGTSNPNLYWYRQAAGRGLQLLFYSVGIGQISSEVPQNLSASRPQDRQFILSSKKLLLSDSGFYLCAWSPPITGMGTDTQYFGPGTRLTVL.

The CDR3 protein is CASSLDPSSYNEQFF. CDR3 sequence (DNA): TGTGCCAGCAGCCTGGACCCCAGCTCCTACAATGAGCAGTTCTTC. This chain links TRBV7-9 with TRBJ2-1, with D hard to call. The germline gives CDR1 SEHNR, CDR2 FQNEAQ (reference sequence). Deletions cut 5 bases from V and 0 bases from J, with 11 bases between. The CDR3 loop spans 15 amino acids. The entire variable domain, with the rest obtained from reference TRBV7-9 and TRBJ2-1, is as follows: DTGVSQNPRHKITKRGQNVTFRCDPISEHNRLYWYRQTLGQGPEFLTYFQNEAQLEKSRLLSDRFSAERPKGSFSTLEIQRTEQGDSAMYLCASSLDPSSYNEQFFGPGTRLTVL.

The chain links TRBV15 to TRBJ1-5; possibly TRBD1 for D (6 bases). Germline lookup yields CDR1 LNHNV and CDR2 YYDKDF (reference sequence). The CDR3 has 15 residues. Trimming pared 0 bases from V and 2 bases from J, leaving 8 bases between. In DNA, the CDR3 is TGTGCCACCAGCAGAGATTACAGGGGCAATCAGCCCCAGCATTTT. It encodes CATSRDYRGNQPQHF.

This clone was counted a single time. The rearrangement joins TRBV19 to TRBJ2-3, with D unresolved. The CDR3 extends over 14 amino acids. Trimming left V 3 bases short and J 2 bases short, with 9 bases between. The germline gives CDR1 LNHDA, CDR2 SQIVND (reference sequence). The CDR3 DNA reads TGTGCCAGTAGTATGGGTGATACCACAGATACGCAGTATTTT. It yields the protein CASSMGDTTDTQYF.

V gene TRBV28 combines with J gene TRBJ2-7, with D unclear. CDR3 length: 12 amino acids. The ends were cut back, 8 bases at V and 3 bases at J, with 11 bases in the middle. From germline, CDR1 is MDHEN and CDR2 SYDVKM. This CDR3 is CASRGDRYEQYF. CDR3 coding DNA: TGTGCCAGCCGAGGAGACCGCTACGAGCAGTACTTC.

V is TRBV29-1 and J is TRBJ1-1; 8 bases match TRBD1. The V and J ends lost 6 bases and 5 bases, in that order; junction bases with no gene match: 5. Germline V CDR1 and CDR2: SQVTM, ANQGSEA. CDR3 size: 12 residues. The DNA of the CDR3 is TGCAGCGTAAAACAGGGGGAAACTGAAGCTTTCTTT. It yields the protein CSVKQGETEAFF.

This clone turned up a few times. The rearrangement uses TRBV6-6 and TRBJ1-2; 11 positions match TRBD1. The germline V gene has CDR1 MNHNY and CDR2 SVGAGI (reference sequence). The ends lost 6 bases at V and 7 bases at J; junction bases unmatched: 4. This CDR3 contains 13 residues. Written as DNA, the CDR3 is TGTGCCAGCAGCTCCGGGACAGGGGGTGGCTACACCTTC. Amino acids: CASSSGTGGGYTF.

V usage is TRBV6-1 and J usage is TRBJ2-7; no clear D gene. The CDR3 runs 14 residues. CDR1 and CDR2 (germline): MNHNS, SASEGT. Trimming removed 5 bases from V and 5 bases from J, with 16 bases in between. For the CDR3, the DNA is TGTGCCAGCAGTATTCCCCTTGCTTTTGACGAGCAGTACTTC. It specifies CASSIPLAFDEQYF.

The chain uses TRBV18 and TRBJ1-1, with D hard to call. The germline CDR1 and CDR2 sequences are KGHSH and LQKENI. This CDR3 contains 13 residues. Trimming stripped 0 bases from V and 4 bases from J, with 6 bases between. CDR3 DNA: TGTGCCAGCTCACCACCGGATAGCACTGAAGCTTTCTTT. Its protein is CASSPPDSTEAFF.

The chain recombines TRBV28 with TRBJ2-3, with 11 nucleotides matching TRBD2. V trimming: 3 bases; J trimming: 8 bases; junction bases outside the gene matches: 4. Germline V gene sequence: CDR1 MDHEN, CDR2 SYDVKM. The CDR3 totals 14 residues. This chain's CDR3 is CASSLTSGTGTQYF. CDR3 DNA sequence: TGTGCCAGCAGTTTGACTAGCGGGACGGGTACGCAGTATTTT.

The gene calls are TRBV7-8 and TRBJ1-2, with D possibly matching TRBD1 (5 bases). There are 15 residues in the CDR3. CDR1 is SGHVS and CDR2 is FQNEAQ in the germline V gene. V was cut by 1 base and J by 8 bases, with 17 bases left in between. This CDR3 is CASSLVGDLLWGYTF. CDR3 coding DNA: TGTGCCAGCAGCTTAGTAGGGGACCTCCTCTGGGGCTACACCTTC.

The V call is TRBV29-1, the J call TRBJ1-4; 8 bases are shared with TRBD1. Germline V gives CDR1 SQVTM, CDR2 ANQGSEA. The CDR3 runs to 15 residues. V shed 0 bases, J shed 10 bases, and the junction held 10 bases outside the gene matches. DNA for the CDR3: TGCAGCGTTGAAGATCGGGGGCAGGGGGCTGGAAAACTGTTTTTT. Its translation is CSVEDRGQGAGKLFF.

The chain links TRBV6-5 to TRBJ2-1; 9 positions agree with TRBD2. V trimming: 7 bases; J trimming: 5 bases; junction bases outside the gene matches: 6. Germline CDR1 and CDR2: MNHEY and SVGAGI. This CDR3 contains 14 residues. CDR3 amino acids: CASKLAGTNNEQFF. CDR3 nucleotide sequence: TGTGCCAGCAAACTAGCGGGTACGAACAATGAGCAGTTCTTC.

The chain combines TRBV23-1 with TRBJ2-3, with D uncertain. TRBV23-1 is an open reading frame whose function is uncertain. V dropped 3 bases and J dropped 2 bases, with 9 bases sitting between them. The CDR3 is 14 residues long. CDR3 amino acids: CASSQTPATDTQYF. The DNA of the CDR3 is TGCGCCAGCAGTCAGACTCCCGCCACAGATACGCAGTATTTT.

The V and J genes are TRBV2 and TRBJ1-5; the D gene is possibly TRBD1 (6 bases). CDR1 and CDR2 from the germline V gene are SNHLY and FYNNEI. This CDR3 has 13 residues. Deletions cut 2 bases from V and 5 bases from J, with 7 bases between. The CDR3 is CASSERGYQPQHF. The CDR3 nucleotides are TGTGCCAGCAGTGAAAGGGGGTATCAGCCCCAGCATTTT. Complete variable domain (other parts from reference TRBV2 and TRBJ1-5): EPEVTQTPSHQVTQMGQEVILRCVPISNHLYFYWYRQILGQKVEFLVSFYNNEISEKSEIFDDQFSVERPDGSNFTLKIRSTKLEDSAMYFCASSERGYQPQHFGDGTRLSIL.